This is a list of T cell receptor beta chains from one sample in a study of T cell repertoires in ileal Crohn's disease. Repertoires were generated with immunoSEQ multiplex PCR, while TCRdb's copy carries only in-frame clones and drops some. The table lists roughly 13,000 clones, approximately 80% of them singletons, with 15% to 20% in the top ten. The sequenced sample was ileal tissue. Source of these receptors: an adult with Crohn's disease. Both conserved end residues are trimmed from each CDR3.

TRBJ2-2	TRBV11-2	ASSPHRAAGELF
TRBJ2-4	TRBV6-5	ASSAGDPKRIQY
TRBJ2-1	TRBV29-1	SVGGTGGREQF
TRBJ1-1	TRBV30	AWSEGTGDAF
TRBJ2-1	TRBV7-9	ASSTPPGLAGDNEQF
TRBJ2-2	TRBV5-8	ASSLARLAGSTGELF
TRBJ1-4	TRBV25-1	ASSEPSGVANEKLF
TRBJ1-3	TRBV7-2	ASSQGGGRLSGNTIY
TRBJ1-2	TRBV2	ASSEARQGRGYT
TRBJ2-2	TRBV9	ASSVAGGGTGELF
TRBJ2-7	TRBV6-6	ASSYMAEYEQY
TRBJ2-3	TRBV5-6	ASSSDRGQYTQY
TRBJ2-5	TRBV18	ASSRQPTDGTQY
TRBJ2-3	TRBV6-1	ASRDSRTDTQY
TRBJ2-7	TRBV6-5	ASSYIKTGIPYEQY
TRBJ1-2	TRBV28	ASSASGTGEFYGYT
TRBJ2-5	TRBV5-1	ASSLVLSGSREETQY
TRBJ2-3	TRBV19	ASSVKGQSTQY
TRBJ1-5	TRBV7-3	ASSAQQGNSNQPQH
TRBJ2-3	TRBV7-2	ASSPSGRETDTQY
TRBJ2-7	TRBV2	ANRRFGTGGYEQY
TRBJ2-7	TRBV28	ASSWPGSHEQY
TRBJ2-2	TRBV2	ASTRGTPNTGELF
TRBJ1-2	TRBV7-2	ASSLVDRGNYGYT
TRBJ2-5	TRBV7-2	ASSLSSTGGSETQY
TRBJ1-1	TRBV6-5	ASAERGPNTEAF
TRBJ1-2	TRBV30	AWRRERGYT
TRBJ1-4	TRBV28	ASSPYNEKLF
TRBJ2-4	TRBV27	ASGQVLAKNIQY
TRBJ2-3	TRBV29-1	SVEGVTGTDTQY
TRBJ2-5	TRBV28	ASSPSDRAGTQY
TRBJ2-5	TRBV10-3	ATSIRGGGETQY
TRBJ1-1	TRBV5-6	ASSNSQPGAF
TRBJ2-5	TRBV4-2	ASSQGASGGRGETQY
TRBJ2-5	TRBV27	ASGQPMRGVQETQY
TRBJ1-2	TRBV7-8	ASSLAGAAYGYT
TRBJ2-7	TRBV11-2	ATGGQGADSYEQY
TRBJ1-1	TRBV4-1	ASSQGGGSDTEAF
TRBJ2-2	TRBV19	ASIETSVTGELF
TRBJ1-3	TRBV2	ASIGQTSGNTIY
TRBJ1-5	TRBV7-2	ASSPRTGVNQPQH
TRBJ1-2	TRBV7-3	ASSPGGSNYGYT
TRBJ2-7	TRBV5-4	ASSLETGEYEQY
TRBJ2-7	TRBV19	ASSPTGTGGRYEQY
NA	TRBV7-9	ASSLDGTGAHEQY
TRBJ2-7	TRBV6-1	ASRTTWEQY
TRBJ1-4	TRBV29-1	SGRGQANEKLF
TRBJ1-1	TRBV29-1	SVFGGFYTEAF
TRBJ2-7	TRBV7-9	ASSLELEATGVIDEQY
TRBJ2-3	TRBV2	ASSQTGTSGGTDTQY
TRBJ2-2	TRBV6-6	ASTGISAGELF
TRBJ2-1	TRBV10-2	ASSVVGNEQF
TRBJ2-7	TRBV6-1	ASSGGQLSSYEQY